This T cell receptor (beta chain) was sequenced during a study of vaccination and CD4 T cells after COVID-19. Sequencing of cultured CD4+ T cell DNA used the Oncomine TCR Beta short-read assay. Using its own MiXCR run on the PCR reads, TCRdb lists one record per CDR3 protein. The sample lists approximately 17,000 distinct CDR3 sequences; roughly 50% were seen once. Germline V CDR1 and CDR2: DFQATT, SNEGSKA (reference sequence). The CDR3 has 15 amino acids. The V gene end was trimmed by 5 bases and the J gene end by 0 bases; junction bases not matched to a gene: 7. Turning to this clonotype: The target antigen is unknown.

The treatment is: roughly 10-day PBMC culture with coronavirus spike peptide pools or control peptides (ViraFEST assay). A half-volume replacement of the medium with fresh IL-2 medium was performed on days 3 and 7. Having spent about 10 days in culture, CD4+ T cells were then isolated by negative selection. Sequenced input: CD4+ T cells from blood, cultured in vitro. The rearrangement joins TRBV20-1 to TRBJ2-3, with TRBD2 matching 8 bases. The receptor was isolated from a human donor who had recovered from COVID-19. The CDR3 reads CSADSPSGSTDTQYF. DNA of the CDR3: TGCAGTGCTGACTCCCCTAGCGGGAGCACAGATACGCAGTATTTT.